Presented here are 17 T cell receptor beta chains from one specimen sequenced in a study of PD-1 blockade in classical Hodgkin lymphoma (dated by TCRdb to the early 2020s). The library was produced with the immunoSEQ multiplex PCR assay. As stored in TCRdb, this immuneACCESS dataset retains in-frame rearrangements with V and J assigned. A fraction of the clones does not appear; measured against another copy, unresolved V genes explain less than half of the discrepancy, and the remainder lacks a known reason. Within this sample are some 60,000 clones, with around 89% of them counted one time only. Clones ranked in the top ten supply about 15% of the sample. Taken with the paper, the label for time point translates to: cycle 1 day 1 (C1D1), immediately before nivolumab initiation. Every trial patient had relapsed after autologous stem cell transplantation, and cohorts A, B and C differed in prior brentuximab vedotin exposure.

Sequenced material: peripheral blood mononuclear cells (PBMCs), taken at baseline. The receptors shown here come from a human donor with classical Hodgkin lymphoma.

The CDR3 region is CASSPRNGNQPQHF. CDR3 bases: TGTGCCAGCTCACCACGAAATGGCAATCAGCCCCAGCATTTT. J is TRBJ1-5 and V is TRBV18, with D unresolved. Germline CDR1 KGHSH, CDR2 LQKENI. The length of the CDR3 is 14 residues. V gave up 1 base and J gave up 2 bases, with 6 bases separating them.

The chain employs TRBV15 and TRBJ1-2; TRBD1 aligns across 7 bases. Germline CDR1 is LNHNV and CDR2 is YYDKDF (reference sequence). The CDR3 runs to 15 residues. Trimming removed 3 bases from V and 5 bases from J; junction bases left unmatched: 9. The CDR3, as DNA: TGTGCCACCAGCAGGGGTGGGACAGCCGATTATGGCTACACCTTC. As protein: CATSRGGTADYGYTF.

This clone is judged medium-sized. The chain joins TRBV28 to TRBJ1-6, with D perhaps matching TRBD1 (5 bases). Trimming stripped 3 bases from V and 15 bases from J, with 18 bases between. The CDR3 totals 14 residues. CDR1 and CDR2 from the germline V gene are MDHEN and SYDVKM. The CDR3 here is CASSLFQGSAGLHF. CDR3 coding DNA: TGTGCCAGCAGTTTGTTTCAGGGTTCGGCAGGCCTCCACTTT.

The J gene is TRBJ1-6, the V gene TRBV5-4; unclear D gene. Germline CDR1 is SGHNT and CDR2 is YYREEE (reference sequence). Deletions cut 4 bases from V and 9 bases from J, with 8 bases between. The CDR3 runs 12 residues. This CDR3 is CASSSGPSPLHF. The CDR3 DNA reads TGTGCCAGCAGCAGCGGACCTTCACCCCTCCACTTT.

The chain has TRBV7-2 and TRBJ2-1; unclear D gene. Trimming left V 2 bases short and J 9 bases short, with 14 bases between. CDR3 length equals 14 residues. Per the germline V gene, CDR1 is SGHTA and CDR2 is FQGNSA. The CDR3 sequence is CASSLFYFLLEQFF. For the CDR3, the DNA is TGTGCCAGCAGCTTATTTTACTTCCTTCTTGAGCAGTTCTTC. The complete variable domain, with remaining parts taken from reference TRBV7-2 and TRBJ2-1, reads GAGVSQSPSNKVTEKGKDVELRCDPISGHTALYWYRQSLGQGLEFLIYFQGNSAPDKSGLPSDRFSAERTGGSVSTLTIQRTQQEDSAVYLCASSLFYFLLEQFFGPGTRLTVL.

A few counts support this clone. CDR3 loop: CASSETADYGYTF. CDR3 nucleotides: TGTGCCAGCAGTGAAACGGCCGACTATGGCTACACCTTC. The V call is TRBV6-1, the J call TRBJ1-2, with D unclear. V shed 2 bases and J shed 3 bases, with 7 bases lying between them. CDR1 MNHNS and CDR2 SASEGT come from the germline V gene. The CDR3 totals 13 residues.

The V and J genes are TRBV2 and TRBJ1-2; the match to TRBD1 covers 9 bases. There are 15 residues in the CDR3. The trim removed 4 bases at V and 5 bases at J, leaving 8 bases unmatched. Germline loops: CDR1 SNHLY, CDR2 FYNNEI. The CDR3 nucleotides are TGTGCCAGCAGTGCACCGGGACAGGGATTATATGGCTACACCTTC. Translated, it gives CASSAPGQGLYGYTF.

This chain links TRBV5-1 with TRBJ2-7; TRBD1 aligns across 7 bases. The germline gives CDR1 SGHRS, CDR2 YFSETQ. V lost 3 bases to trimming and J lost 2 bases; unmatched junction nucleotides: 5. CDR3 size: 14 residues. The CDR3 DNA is TGCGCCAGCAGCTCCGGGACAGCGCCCTACGAGCAGTACTTC. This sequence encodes CASSSGTAPYEQYF.

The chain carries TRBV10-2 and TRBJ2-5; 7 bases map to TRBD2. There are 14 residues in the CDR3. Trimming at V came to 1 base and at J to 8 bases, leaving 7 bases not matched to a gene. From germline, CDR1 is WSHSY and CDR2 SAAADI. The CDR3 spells CASSELSGEGTQYF. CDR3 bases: TGCGCCAGCAGTGAGTTGAGCGGGGAAGGAACCCAGTACTTC.

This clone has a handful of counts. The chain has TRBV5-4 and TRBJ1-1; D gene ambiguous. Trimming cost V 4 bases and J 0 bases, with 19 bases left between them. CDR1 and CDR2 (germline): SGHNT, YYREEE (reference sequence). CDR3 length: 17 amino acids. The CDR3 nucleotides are TGTGCCAGCAGCGATCTGGAGAGAGGGATCATGAACACTGAAGCTTTCTTT. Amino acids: CASSDLERGIMNTEAFF.

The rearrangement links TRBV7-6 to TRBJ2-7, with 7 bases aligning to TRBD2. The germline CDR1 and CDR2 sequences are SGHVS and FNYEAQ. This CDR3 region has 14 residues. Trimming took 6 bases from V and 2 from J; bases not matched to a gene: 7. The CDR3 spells CASSPGTITYEQYF. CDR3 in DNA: TGTGCCAGCAGTCCCGGGACTATCACCTACGAGCAGTACTTC. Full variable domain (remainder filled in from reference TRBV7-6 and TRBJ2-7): GAGVSQSPRYKVTKRGQDVALRCDPISGHVSLYWYRQALGQGPEFLTYFNYEAQQDKSGLPNDRFSAERPEGSISTLTIQRTEQRDSAMYRCASSPGTITYEQYFGPGTRLTVT.

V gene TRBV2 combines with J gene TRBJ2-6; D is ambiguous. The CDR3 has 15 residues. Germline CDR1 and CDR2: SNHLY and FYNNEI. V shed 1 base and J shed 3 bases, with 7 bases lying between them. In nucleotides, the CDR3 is TGTGCCAGCAGTGAAGAGGGATATGGGGCCAACGTCCTGACTTTC. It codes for CASSEEGYGANVLTF. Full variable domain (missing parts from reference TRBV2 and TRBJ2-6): EPEVTQTPSHQVTQMGQEVILRCVPISNHLYFYWYRQILGQKVEFLVSFYNNEISEKSEIFDDQFSVERPDGSNFTLKIRSTKLEDSAMYFCASSEEGYGANVLTFGAGSRLTVL.

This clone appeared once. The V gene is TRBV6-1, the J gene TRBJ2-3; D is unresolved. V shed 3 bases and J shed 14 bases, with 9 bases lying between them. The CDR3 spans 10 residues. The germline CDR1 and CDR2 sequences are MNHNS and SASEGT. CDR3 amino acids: CASSDRFPYF. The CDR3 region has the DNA TGTGCCAGCAGTGACAGGTTCCCGTATTTT.

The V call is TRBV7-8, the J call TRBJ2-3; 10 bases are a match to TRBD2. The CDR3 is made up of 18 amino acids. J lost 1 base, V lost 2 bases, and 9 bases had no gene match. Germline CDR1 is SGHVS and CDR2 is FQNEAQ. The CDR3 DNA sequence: TGTGCCAGCAGCTTAAGGGGCCTAGCGGGGGTTCGCACAGATACGCAGTATTTT. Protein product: CASSLRGLAGVRTDTQYF.

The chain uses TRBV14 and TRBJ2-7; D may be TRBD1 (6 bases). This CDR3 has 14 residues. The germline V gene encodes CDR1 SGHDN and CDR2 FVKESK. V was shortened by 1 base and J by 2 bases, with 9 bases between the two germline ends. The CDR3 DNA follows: TGTGCCAGCAGCCAAGGAGGGGGAACCTACGAGCAGTACTTC. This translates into CASSQGGGTYEQYF.

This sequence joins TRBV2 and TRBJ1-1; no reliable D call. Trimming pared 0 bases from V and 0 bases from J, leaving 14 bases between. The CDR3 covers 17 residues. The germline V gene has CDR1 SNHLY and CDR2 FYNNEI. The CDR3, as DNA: TGTGCCAGCAGTGAAGCGCAGTGCTGTGGCATGAACACTGAAGCTTTCTTT. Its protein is CASSEAQCCGMNTEAFF.

The CDR3 region has the DNA TGTGCCAGCAGCTTAGTACAGTCGGGGCCCACAGATACGCAGTATTTT. It is translated as CASSLVQSGPTDTQYF. The chain employs TRBV7-9 and TRBJ2-3; D assignment may be TRBD1 or TRBD2 (5 bases each). The V end lost 1 base, the J end lost 2 bases, and 13 bases lay between the germline ends. The CDR3 consists of 16 residues. Germline V gives CDR1 SEHNR, CDR2 FQNEAQ (reference sequence).